These T cell receptor beta chains were read from a single sample in a study of T-cell reconstitution after alpha-beta-depleted transplantation in children. TCRdb fed the PCR reads into MiXCR, producing one record per CDR3 protein. The sample consists of 700,000 to 850,000 distinct CDR3 sequences, under 20% of them appearing once. The material was PBMCs, mostly from graft donor cells, obtained 360 days after TCRalphabeta/CD19-depleted stem cell transplant. The source of these receptors is a male patient aged 10-17 years who had a stem cell transplant for acute lymphoblastic leukemia, so the T cells may come from the graft donor. The CDR3 runs from the conserved cysteine through the conserved F or W.

>TRBJ1-5|TRBV12-3/TRBV12-4
CASSLVQGGNQPQHF
>TRBJ2-7|TRBV20-1
CSASRQIYEQYF
>TRBJ2-7|TRBV6-5
CASSYFLAGGYEQYF
>TRBJ2-2|TRBV30
CAWAATGWNWLTGELFF
>TRBJ1-5|TRBV20-1
CSACDRARNQPQHF
>TRBJ1-2|TRBV7-3
CASSFAGDYGYTF
>TRBJ2-1|TRBV4-1
CASSPTGPSYFDEQFF
>TRBJ2-2|TRBV7-3
CASSFRLAGSHGELFF
>TRBJ2-1|TRBV7-9
CASSLGDSSEQFF
>TRBJ2-4|TRBV29-1
CSVGRGQGSNIQYF
>TRBJ2-7|TRBV7-9
CASSRDLMAYEQYF
>TRBJ2-2|TRBV4-1
CASSQVDVGELFF
>TRBJ2-2|TRBV27
CASSLDPGDTGELFF
>TRBJ2-7|TRBV4-1
CASNGFGTGGHEQYF
>TRBJ2-3|TRBV29-1
CSVDHGQGQRTDTQYF
>TRBJ2-7|TRBV3-1
CASSQEDRAYEQYF
>TRBJ2-3|TRBV20-1
CSARRGSTDTQYF
>TRBJ2-7|TRBV12-3/TRBV12-4
CASSSRVAYEQYF
>TRBJ2-1|TRBV7-8
CASSSPGLAERVGRSEQFF
>TRBJ2-3|TRBV29-1
CSVGGRVGDTQYF
>TRBJ2-7|TRBV3-1
CASSRPGEQYF
>TRBJ2-1|TRBV12-5
CASGATGLEGYNEQFF
>TRBJ1-1|TRBV20-1
CSARVLILGHTEAFF
>TRBJ2-1|TRBV11-1
CASSLVSDSSSYNEQFF
>TRBJ1-1|TRBV12-3/TRBV12-4
CASKEMVKDTEAFF
>TRBJ2-7|TRBV28
CASSLAGTGSHEQYF
>TRBJ2-7|TRBV27
CASSFAWGYEQYF
>TRBJ2-3|TRBV25-1
CASSLDRGWSTDTQYF
>TRBJ2-7|TRBV30
CAWSVNYGASYEQYF
>TRBJ2-7|TRBV5-1
CASSLGAPTVEQYF
>TRBJ1-4|TRBV5-1
CASSVGQGSQSNEKLFF
>TRBJ2-1|TRBV7-6
CASSLTLSGVNEQFF
>TRBJ2-7|TRBV10-3
CAISESPDSYEQYF
>TRBJ2-1|TRBV10-3
CAISDHPWDSYNEQFF
>TRBJ2-7|TRBV20-1
CSASTSELVSAYEQYF
>TRBJ2-5|TRBV5-1
CASSFIAEETQYF
>TRBJ2-7|TRBV7-6
CASSLAFDEAYEQYF
>TRBJ2-7|TRBV12-3/TRBV12-4
CASSRLVPYEQYF
>TRBJ1-1|TRBV11-2
CASSLWGQIEAFF
>TRBJ2-7|TRBV7-9
CASSFFTGTVAYEQYF
>TRBJ2-2|TRBV5-1
CASSSTGYWELFF
>TRBJ2-1|TRBV4-1
CASSLHSVEGQFF
>TRBJ2-7|TRBV12-3/TRBV12-4
CASSKPGLAIYEQYF
>TRBJ2-3|TRBV12-3/TRBV12-4
CASSSSPSTDTQYF
>TRBJ1-5|TRBV20-1
CSAREQGGSNQPQHF
>TRBJ2-7|TRBV6-1
CASSEPGPYEQYF